The rows below give T cell receptor beta chains drawn from one sample of a study of T-cell memory formation after mild COVID-19. Each CDR3 protein gets one entry after TCRdb re-called the 5' RACE reads with MiXCR. The data contain about 540,000 distinct CDR3 sequences, around 21% of them seen just once; the ten biggest clones take up about an eighth. Sequencing was done on a sample of PBMCs or a T cell subset sorted from them (not recorded which). All receptors come from an adult woman who had mild COVID-19 (a few samples of this study predate the infection). Cell type and time point are not known. Both conserved end residues are part of each CDR3. Each record gives: V gene, J gene, clone size, D gene, CDR3 DNA, CDR3 protein. The D gene is left open where the match is weak. A row's size may be missing; if present it is once, few, many or a size class.

V: TRBV2; J: TRBJ1-1; size: -; D: TRBD1; DNA: TGTGCCAGCAGAACAGGGGTGGGAACTGAAGCTTTCTTT; CDR3: CASRTGVGTEAFF
V: TRBV19; J: TRBJ1-4; size: -; D: -; DNA: TGTGCCAGTAACCTATGGGGTGAAAAACTGTTTTTT; CDR3: CASNLWGEKLFF
V: TRBV6-1; J: TRBJ2-1; size: -; D: TRBD2; DNA: TGTGCCAGCAGTGAAGTAGGGCGGGGGGAGCAGTTCTTC; CDR3: CASSEVGRGEQFF
V: TRBV24-1; J: TRBJ2-7; size: few; D: -; DNA: TGTGCCACCAGTGATTCCGGATCCATCTACGAGCAGTACTTC; CDR3: CATSDSGSIYEQYF
V: TRBV5-1; J: TRBJ1-3; size: once; D: -; DNA: TGCGCCAGCAGCCTCGGTTTAGTCTCTGGAAACACCATATATTTT; CDR3: CASSLGLVSGNTIYF
V: TRBV7-3; J: TRBJ2-1; size: few; D: -; DNA: TGTGCCAGCAGCCACCCCGGACAGCAAGACAATGAGCAGTTCTTC; CDR3: CASSHPGQQDNEQFF
V: TRBV6-2/TRBV6-3; J: TRBJ2-6; size: -; D: -; DNA: TGTGCCAGCAGTCGTCTACAGGGAATGGCTGGGGCCAACGTCCTGACTTTC; CDR3: CASSRLQGMAGANVLTF
V: TRBV7-2; J: TRBJ2-2; size: -; D: TRBD2; DNA: TGTGCCAGCAGTCTAGCGGGAGTTCAGGCCGGGGAGCTGTTTTTT; CDR3: CASSLAGVQAGELFF
V: TRBV11-1; J: TRBJ1-1; size: -; D: TRBD1; DNA: TGTGCCAGCAGCGGACAGGGGGAAGCAAACACTGAAGCTTTCTTT; CDR3: CASSGQGEANTEAFF
V: TRBV27; J: TRBJ2-1; size: -; D: TRBD1; DNA: TGTGCCAGCACACGGACAGGATCCTACAATGAGCAGTTCTTC; CDR3: CASTRTGSYNEQFF
V: TRBV25-1; J: TRBJ2-2; size: once; D: -; DNA: TGTGCCAGCAGTGCGGCAGCTACACTCGGAGACACCGGGGAGCTGTTTTTT; CDR3: CASSAAATLGDTGELFF
V: TRBV5-1; J: TRBJ2-3; size: -; D: -; DNA: TGCGCCAGCAGCCCCCGGAGCACCCCCGCGGGAGATACGCAGTATTTT; CDR3: CASSPRSTPAGDTQYF
V: TRBV9; J: TRBJ1-1; size: -; D: -; DNA: TGTGCCAGCAGCGTAGGGCAGGGAGGGACTGAAGCTTTCTTT; CDR3: CASSVGQGGTEAFF
V: TRBV10-2; J: TRBJ2-7; size: few; D: TRBD2; DNA: TGCGCCATTCTAGCGGGAGTGGGGGCCTACGAGCAGTACTTC; CDR3: CAILAGVGAYEQYF